This T cell receptor beta chain was obtained from a study of Graves' ophthalmopathy and Graves' hyperthyroidism. Other autoimmune diseases, uncontrolled infections, pregnancy and lactation each led to patient exclusion. From RNA, the CDR3 regions of TCR beta chains were amplified and sequenced. HTBI-primed RT-PCR formed the first round, and a multiplex PCR formed the second. Via MiXCR, TCRdb re-called the multiplex PCR reads, giving one row per CDR3 protein. The table records hundreds of thousands of distinct CDR3 sequences, 40% of them present only once. Sequencing was done on a sample of peripheral blood. The sequence was collected from an adult man with Graves' ophthalmopathy.

The CDR3: CASSTNRDSSSGNTIYF. The CDR3 bases are TGTGCCAGTAGCACAAACCGGGACTCGAGCTCTGGAAACACCATATATTTT. The chain carries TRBV19 and TRBJ1-3; TRBD1 is a possible D gene (5 bases). There are 17 residues in the CDR3. V was cut by 6 bases and J by 0 bases, with 18 bases left in between. Germline V gives CDR1 LNHDA, CDR2 SQIVND (reference sequence).